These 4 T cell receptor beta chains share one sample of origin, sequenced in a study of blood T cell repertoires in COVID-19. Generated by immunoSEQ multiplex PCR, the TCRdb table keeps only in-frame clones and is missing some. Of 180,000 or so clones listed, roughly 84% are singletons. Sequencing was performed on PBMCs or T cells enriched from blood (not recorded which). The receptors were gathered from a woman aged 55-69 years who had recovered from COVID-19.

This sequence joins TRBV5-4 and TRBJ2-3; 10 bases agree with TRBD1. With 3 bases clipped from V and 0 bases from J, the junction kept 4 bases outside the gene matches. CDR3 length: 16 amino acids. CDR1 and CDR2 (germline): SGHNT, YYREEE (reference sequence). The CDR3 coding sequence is TGTGCCAGCAGCTCCCGGACAGGGGGAAGCACAGATACGCAGTATTTT. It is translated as CASSSRTGGSTDTQYF.

The CDR3 DNA reads as TGTGCCAGCAGCCAAGTCGGTCTCCCGTCCTACGAGCAGTACTTC. Its translation: CASSQVGLPSYEQYF. V gene TRBV4-2 combines with J gene TRBJ2-7; no reliable D call. CDR1 is LGHNA, CDR2 YNFKEQ, per germline. V lost 1 base and J lost 1, with 11 bases in between. CDR3 length: 15 amino acids.

This CDR3 is CASSPERSTNEKLFF. CDR3 DNA: TGTGCCAGCAGCCCCGAGAGGTCAACTAATGAAAAACTGTTTTTT. V is TRBV7-9 and J is TRBJ1-4; D uncertain. Trimming took off 5 bases at V and 0 bases at J, with 10 bases between the two ends. The germline V gene encodes CDR1 SEHNR and CDR2 FQNEAQ (reference sequence). CDR3 size: 15 residues. Full variable domain (remainder filled in from reference TRBV7-9 and TRBJ1-4): DTGVSQNPRHKITKRGQNVTFRCDPISEHNRLYWYRQTLGQGPEFLTYFQNEAQLEKSRLLSDRFSAERPKGSFSTLEIQRTEQGDSAMYLCASSPERSTNEKLFFGSGTQLSVL.

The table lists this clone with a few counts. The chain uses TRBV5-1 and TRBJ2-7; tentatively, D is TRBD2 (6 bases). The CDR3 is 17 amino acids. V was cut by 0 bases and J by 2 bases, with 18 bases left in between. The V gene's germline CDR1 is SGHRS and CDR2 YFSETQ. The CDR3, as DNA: TGCGCCAGCAGCTTGGCCGGAGGGTCAGGGACCCCCTACGAGCAGTACTTC. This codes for CASSLAGGSGTPYEQYF.